A single sample is the source of the 24 T cell receptor beta chains below, sequenced in a study of T cells in Graves' hyperthyroidism and ophthalmopathy. Authors of the study amplified TCR beta CDR3 regions from RNA transcripts. TCR CDR3 regions were first amplified by RT-PCR with HTBI primers. TCRdb reprocessed the multiplex PCR reads with MiXCR, giving one entry per CDR3 protein. Among about 130,000 distinct CDR3 sequences listed, roughly a fifth were seen once. Sequenced: blood. These TCRs come from a woman between 50 and 59 years old with Graves' hyperthyroidism that later progressed to Graves' ophthalmopathy.

The chain employs TRBV6-1 and TRBJ1-4; 9 nucleotides match TRBD1. The germline CDR1 and CDR2 sequences are MNHNS and SASEGT. CDR3 length equals 16 residues. V dropped 1 base and J dropped 5; count of bases not matched to a gene: 5. The CDR3 is CASSEGGQGFNEKLFF. CDR3 in DNA: TGTGCCAGCAGTGAAGGGGGACAGGGTTTCAATGAAAAACTGTTTTTT.

Regarding this clonotype: This could be a read error, since a much larger clone is one nucleotide away. The CDR3 DNA follows: TGTACCAGCCAGACAGGGGTGAACACTGAAGCTTTCTTT. This gives the protein CTSQTGVNTEAFF. The V call is TRBV18, the J call TRBJ1-1; 8 bases map to TRBD1. CDR1 and CDR2 from the germline V gene are KGHSH and LQKENI. The CDR3 length is 13 residues.

This clonotype came up a few times. The rearrangement uses TRBV24-1 and TRBJ2-1; TRBD2 aligns across 12 bases. The V and J ends lost 5 bases and 7 bases, in that order; junction bases with no gene match: 11. The CDR3 is 17 residues long. Per germline, CDR1 KGHDR and CDR2 SFDVKD. Here the CDR3 reads CATSGSSGRALGNEQFF. The DNA for the CDR3 is TGTGCCACCAGTGGTTCTAGCGGGAGGGCCTTGGGGAATGAGCAGTTCTTC.

A note on this clonotype: This sequence may be a read error, since a much larger clone differs from it by one base. The V call is TRBV12-3 or TRBV12-4, the J call TRBJ2-7; D gene ambiguous. This CDR3 spans 13 amino acids. The CDR3 sequence is CASSYLDPYKQYF. The CDR3 DNA follows: TGTGCCAGCAGCTACCTAGACCCCTACAAGCAGTACTTC.

This clonotype was seen ten or more times. This sequence joins TRBV6-6 and TRBJ2-7; D uncertain. CDR1 and CDR2 (germline): MNHNY, SVGAGI (reference sequence). This CDR3 contains 14 residues. The V end was cut by 1 base, the J end by 3 bases, with 10 bases between. The CDR3 region has the DNA TGTGCCAGCAGTTACTACGGATTGGGCTACGAGCAGTACTTC. It codes for CASSYYGLGYEQYF.

There are many counts of this clonotype. The V gene is TRBV18, the J gene TRBJ1-1; 8 bases fit TRBD1. From germline, CDR1 is KGHSH and CDR2 LQKENI. CDR3 size: 15 residues. The trim removed 3 bases at V and 3 bases at J, leaving 6 bases unmatched. CDR3 residues: CASSPQGADYTEAFF. The DNA for the CDR3 is TGTGCCAGCTCACCGCAGGGGGCGGATTACACTGAAGCTTTCTTT.

The CDR3 loop reads CASSPGQGSPLHF. CDR3 DNA: TGTGCCAGCAGCCCGGGACAGGGATCACCCCTCCACTTT. The V call is TRBV14, the J call TRBJ1-6; TRBD1 agrees at 9 bases. CDR1 and CDR2 (germline): SGHDN, FVKESK. The ends lost 4 bases at V and 10 bases at J; junction bases unmatched: 2. This CDR3 spans 13 amino acids. The complete variable domain, with remaining parts taken from reference TRBV14 and TRBJ1-6, reads EAGVTQFPSHSVIEKGQTVTLRCDPISGHDNLYWYRRVMGKEIKFLLHFVKESKQDESGMPNNRFLAERTGGTYSTLKVQPAELEDSGVYFCASSPGQGSPLHFGNGTRLTVT.

This clonotype occurred many times. The rearrangement uses TRBV28 and TRBJ2-7; 8 bases map to TRBD2. There are 14 residues in the CDR3. Germline V gives CDR1 MDHEN, CDR2 SYDVKM. Germline trimming cut 7 bases from V and 0 bases from J; bases unmatched to any gene: 5. The CDR3 DNA follows: TGTGCCAGCACTCGAGCGGGAGTCTCCTACGAGCAGTACTTC. Translated: CASTRAGVSYEQYF.

This clonotype has ten or more counts. This chain links TRBV3-1 with TRBJ1-2; TRBD1 matches 9 bases. Losses at the gene ends were 3 bases for V and 3 bases for J; bases not matched to a gene: 5. Per germline, CDR1 LGHDT and CDR2 YNNKEL (reference sequence). CDR3 length: 15 amino acids. The CDR3 protein is CASSQRTGVDYGYTF. As DNA, the CDR3 is TGTGCCAGCAGCCAGAGGACAGGGGTGGACTATGGCTACACCTTC.

This clonotype was seen a few times. V is TRBV7-9 and J is TRBJ2-3; 13 bases fit TRBD2. Germline V CDR1 and CDR2: SEHNR, FQNEAQ (reference sequence). The CDR3 loop spans 14 amino acids. V shed 10 bases, J shed 14 bases, and the junction held 15 bases outside the gene matches. Here the CDR3 reads CATPRTSGSPTRYF. The CDR3 nucleotides are TGTGCCACCCCAAGGACTAGCGGGAGCCCGACGAGGTATTTT.

This clonotype was seen ten or more times. The chain has TRBV28 and TRBJ2-5, with TRBD2 identical over 9 bases. CDR1 is MDHEN, CDR2 SYDVKM, per germline. There are 15 residues in the CDR3. Unmatched junction bases numbered 7, after V lost 4 bases and J lost 4 bases. As DNA, the CDR3 is TGTGCCAGCAGTTCGCTAGCGGGAAAGAGAGAGACCCAGTACTTC. It is translated as CASSSLAGKRETQYF.

This clonotype was seen many times. The chain links TRBV6-1 to TRBJ2-5; either TRBD1 or TRBD2 may fit D (5 bases each). The V and J ends lost 6 bases and 4 bases respectively, with 12 bases between them. CDR3 size: 13 residues. The germline V gene encodes CDR1 MNHNS and CDR2 SASEGT. CDR3 amino acids: CASRTSGRETQYF. DNA of the CDR3: TGTGCCAGCAGAACCTCAGGGAGAGAGACCCAGTACTTC.

The rearrangement links TRBV11-2 to TRBJ2-1, with D uncertain. The V end lost 0 bases, the J end lost 5 bases, and 2 bases lay between the germline ends. The CDR3 runs to 12 residues. Germline loops: CDR1 SGHAT, CDR2 FQNNGV. The CDR3 DNA follows: TGTGCCAGCAGCTTAGACCACAATGAGCAGTTCTTC. It is translated as CASSLDHNEQFF.

This clonotype was found many times. This chain uses TRBV28 with TRBJ1-5, with 10 bases matching TRBD1. The V and J ends lost 8 bases and 5 bases, in that order; junction bases with no gene match: 6. The CDR3 is 14 residues long. Germline-derived CDR1 and CDR2 are MDHEN and SYDVKM. The CDR3 loop is CASGGDRGYQPQHF. In nucleotides, the CDR3 is TGTGCCAGCGGAGGGGACAGGGGTTATCAGCCCCAGCATTTT. Filled out from reference TRBV28 and TRBJ1-5, the complete variable domain reads DVKVTQSSRYLVKRTGEKVFLECVQDMDHENMFWYRQDPGLGLRLIYFSYDVKMKEKGDIPEGYSVSREKKERFSLILESASTNQTSMYLCASGGDRGYQPQHFGDGTRLSIL.

The sample holds a few counts of this clonotype. The rearrangement uses TRBV5-5 and TRBJ1-2, with 10 bases fitting TRBD1. The V segment lost 2 bases and the J segment 7 bases; nucleotides outside the gene matches: 8. The CDR3 totals 15 residues. Germline loops: CDR1 SGHKS, CDR2 YYEKEE (reference sequence). CDR3 loop: CASSFATGGFGGYTF. The CDR3 DNA sequence: TGTGCCAGCAGCTTTGCGACAGGGGGCTTTGGTGGCTACACCTTC.

This rearrangement joins TRBV7-2 to TRBJ2-1, with 10 nucleotides matching TRBD2. This CDR3 has 15 residues. Germline trimming cut 5 bases from V and 3 bases from J; bases unmatched to any gene: 4. From germline, CDR1 is SGHTA and CDR2 FQGNSA. CDR3 in amino acids: CASSARTSGYNEQFF. CDR3 nucleotide sequence: TGTGCCAGCAGCGCCCGGACTAGCGGCTACAATGAGCAGTTCTTC. Variable domain in full (rest from reference TRBV7-2 and TRBJ2-1): GAGVSQSPSNKVTEKGKDVELRCDPISGHTALYWYRQSLGQGLEFLIYFQGNSAPDKSGLPSDRFSAERTGGSVSTLTIQRTQQEDSAVYLCASSARTSGYNEQFFGPGTRLTVL.

This clonotype showed up many times. V gene TRBV28 combines with J gene TRBJ2-4, with D possibly being TRBD2 (5 bases). In germline, CDR1 is MDHEN, CDR2 SYDVKM. Trimming took 8 bases from V and 3 from J, leaving 11 bases between them. This CDR3 has 13 amino acids. CDR3 in amino acids: CASGGWGKNIQYF. CDR3 in DNA: TGTGCCAGCGGAGGATGGGGCAAAAACATTCAGTACTTC.

The chain combines TRBV6-6 with TRBJ2-6; a weak D match, TRBD2 (5 bases). The CDR3 runs 17 residues. Germline V gene data show CDR1 as MNHNY and CDR2 as SVGAGI (reference sequence). V lost 0 bases and J lost 2, with 11 bases in between. The CDR3 is CASSYSRVGAGANVLTF. The CDR3, as DNA: TGTGCCAGCAGTTACTCGAGGGTGGGCGCTGGGGCCAACGTCCTGACTTTC.

This chain joins TRBV5-4 and TRBJ2-2; 7 bases agree with TRBD1. The V gene end was trimmed by 2 bases and the J gene end by 4 bases; junction bases not matched to a gene: 8. CDR1 and CDR2 (germline): SGHNT, YYREEE (reference sequence). The CDR3 is made up of 16 amino acids. CDR3 residues: CASSLPTGLTTGELFF. The CDR3 nucleotides are TGTGCCAGCAGCTTACCGACAGGGTTGACCACCGGGGAGCTGTTTTTT.

This clonotype came up many times. The rearrangement links TRBV12-3 or TRBV12-4 to TRBJ2-1; D gene ambiguous. The ends were cut back, 2 bases at V and 10 bases at J, with 9 bases in the middle. The CDR3 totals 12 residues. The CDR3 protein is CASSLRAFEQFF. In DNA, the CDR3 is TGTGCCAGCAGTTTAAGGGCCTTCGAGCAGTTCTTC.

This rearrangement joins TRBV27 to TRBJ1-1; D not certain. Trimming took 7 bases from V and 5 from J, leaving 14 bases between them. The CDR3 has 13 amino acids. Germline V gene lookup returns CDR1 MNHEY and CDR2 SMNVEV (reference sequence). The CDR3 loop is CASNTEGGTEAFF. The CDR3 DNA follows: TGTGCCAGCAACACGGAAGGTGGGACTGAAGCTTTCTTT.

The chain combines TRBV5-1 with TRBJ2-2; TRBD2 agrees at 15 bases. This CDR3 has 18 amino acids. Germline V lookup: CDR1 SGHRS, CDR2 YFSETQ. With 4 bases clipped from V and 5 bases from J, the junction kept 9 bases outside the gene matches. The CDR3 loop reads CASSTRTSGRVKTGELFF. The CDR3 DNA follows: TGCGCCAGCAGCACCCGGACTAGCGGGAGGGTGAAAACCGGGGAGCTGTTTTTT.

The chain has TRBV28 and TRBJ1-2; 12 nucleotides match TRBD1. V lost 2 bases and J lost 8; bases outside the gene matches: 3. The CDR3 consists of 14 residues. Per the germline V gene, CDR1 is MDHEN and CDR2 is SYDVKM. The CDR3 DNA follows: TGTGCCAGCAGTTTAGGGACAGGGGGCGACGGCTACACCTTC. This codes for CASSLGTGGDGYTF.

The chain is built from TRBV2 and TRBJ2-4; 8 positions agree with TRBD1. V dropped 5 bases and J dropped 11; count of bases not matched to a gene: 5. CDR3 length: 12 amino acids. CDR1 and CDR2 from the germline V gene are SNHLY and FYNNEI. The DNA for the CDR3 is TGTGCCAGCAGTCGGGGACAGGACCTTCAGTACTTC. Its protein product is CASSRGQDLQYF.